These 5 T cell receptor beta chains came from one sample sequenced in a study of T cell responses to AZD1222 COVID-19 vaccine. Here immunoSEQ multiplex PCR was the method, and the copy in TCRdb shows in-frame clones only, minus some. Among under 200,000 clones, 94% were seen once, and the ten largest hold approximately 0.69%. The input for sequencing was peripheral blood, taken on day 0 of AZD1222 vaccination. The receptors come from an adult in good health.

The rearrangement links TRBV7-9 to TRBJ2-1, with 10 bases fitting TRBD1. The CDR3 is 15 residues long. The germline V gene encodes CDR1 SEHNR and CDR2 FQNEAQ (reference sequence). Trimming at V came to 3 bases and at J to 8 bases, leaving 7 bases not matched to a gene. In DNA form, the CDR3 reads TGTGCCAGCAGCTTTAGTTGGGACAGGGGCGATGAGCAGTTCTTC. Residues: CASSFSWDRGDEQFF.

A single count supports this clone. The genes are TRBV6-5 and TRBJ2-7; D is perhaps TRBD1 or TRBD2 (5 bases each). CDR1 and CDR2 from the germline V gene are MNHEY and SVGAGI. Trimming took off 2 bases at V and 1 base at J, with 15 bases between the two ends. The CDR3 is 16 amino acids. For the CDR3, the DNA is TGTGCCAGCAGTTACCCCCCTCGGGACGGATCCTACGAGCAGTACTTC. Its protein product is CASSYPPRDGSYEQYF.

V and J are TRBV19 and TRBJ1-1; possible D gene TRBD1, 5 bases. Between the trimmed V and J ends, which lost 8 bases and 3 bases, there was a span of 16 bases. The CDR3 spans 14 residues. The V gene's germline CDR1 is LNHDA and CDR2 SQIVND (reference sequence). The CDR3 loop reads CASRVVGRDTEAFF. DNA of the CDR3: TGTGCCAGTCGGGTGGTGGGCAGGGACACTGAAGCTTTCTTT.

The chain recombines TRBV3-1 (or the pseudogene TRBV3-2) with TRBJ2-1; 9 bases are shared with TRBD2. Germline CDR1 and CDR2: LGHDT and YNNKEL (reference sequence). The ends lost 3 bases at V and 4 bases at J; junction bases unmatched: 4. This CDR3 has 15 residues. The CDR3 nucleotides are TGTGCCAGCAGCCACGAGACTAGCGGTTACAATGAGCAGTTCTTC. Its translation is CASSHETSGYNEQFF.

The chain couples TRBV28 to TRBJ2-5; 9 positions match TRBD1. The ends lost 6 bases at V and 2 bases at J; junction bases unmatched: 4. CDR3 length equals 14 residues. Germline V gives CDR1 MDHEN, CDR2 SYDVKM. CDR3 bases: TGTGCCAGCAGGGAGGGACAGGGACAAGAGACCCAGTACTTC. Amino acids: CASREGQGQETQYF. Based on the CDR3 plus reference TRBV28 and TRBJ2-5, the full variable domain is DVKVTQSSRYLVKRTGEKVFLECVQDMDHENMFWYRQDPGLGLRLIYFSYDVKMKEKGDIPEGYSVSREKKERFSLILESASTNQTSMYLCASREGQGQETQYFGPGTRLLVL.